The 2 T cell receptor beta chains below come from one sample, sequenced in a study of shared clonotypes between healthy human individuals. The table came from immunoSEQ multiplex PCR; TCRdb's copy has only in-frame clones and leaves some out. The sample lists hundreds of thousands of clones, 90% to 97% occurring once. Sequencing was done on a sample of naive CD4+ T cells sorted from blood. Subset denoted: CD45RA+ positively selected. The receptors here all came from a woman aged 30 to 39 in good health.

The chain's CDR3 is CASSLGGSYEQYF. CDR3 in DNA: TGTGCCAGCAGCTTAGGAGGTTCCTACGAGCAGTACTTC. The rearrangement joins TRBV13 to TRBJ2-7; no reliable D call. V lost 0 bases to trimming and J lost 1 base, with 4 bases between them. Germline V gene lookup returns CDR1 PRHDT and CDR2 FYEKMQ (reference sequence). The CDR3 length is 13 residues.

The chain links TRBV19 to TRBJ2-1; weak D call: TRBD2 (6 bases). The CDR3 length is 16 residues. Germline CDR1 LNHDA, CDR2 SQIVND (reference sequence). V was cut by 3 bases and J by 6 bases, with 18 bases left in between. The CDR3 region has the DNA TGTGCCAGTAGTATGGCTGTTGTGACCGGGGGCAATGAGCAGTTCTTC. Protein product: CASSMAVVTGGNEQFF.